These T cell receptor beta chains were read from a single sample in a study of cytomegalovirus exposure and HLA in healthy donors. TCRdb's table, derived via immunoSEQ multiplex PCR, lists solely in-frame clones and lacks some. The sample consists of about 92,000 clones, roughly 71% of them appearing once. Sequenced input: PBMCs. The receptors here all came from a man in his fifties in good health and CMV-seronegative. Each CDR3 is given with its conserved first and last residue. A D gene is named only where the DNA matches it firmly. Clone sizes are given selectively: once, few, many, or a class where the clone is expanded.

clone_size	cdr3_length	d_call	v_call	j_call	cdr3_aa	cdr3_nt
-	13	-	TRBV7-2	TRBJ2-5	CASSLGPQETQYF	TGTGCCAGCAGCTTAGGGCCCCAAGAGACCCAGTACTTC
few	16	TRBD2	TRBV4-2	TRBJ2-7	CASSQDKLAGGREQYF	TGTGCCAGCAGCCAAGATAAGCTAGCGGGGGGCCGGGAGCAGTACTTC
-	15	TRBD1	TRBV27	TRBJ2-1	CASSRQGASYNEQFF	TGTGCCAGCAGCCGACAGGGGGCCTCCTACAATGAGCAGTTCTTC
-	14	-	TRBV7-9	TRBJ2-4	CASTGTMAKNIQYF	TGTGCCAGCACCGGTACGATGGCCAAAAACATTCAGTACTTC
-	14	-	TRBV10-3	TRBJ2-2	CAITKTGNTGELFF	TGTGCCATCACCAAGACAGGGAACACCGGGGAGCTGTTTTTT
-	16	TRBD2	TRBV4-1	TRBJ2-5	CASSQGPAGGSETQYF	TGCGCCAGCAGCCAAGGGCCCGCGGGAGGCTCGGAGACCCAGTACTTC
-	14	-	TRBV5-1	TRBJ2-3	CASSLQADTDTQYF	TGCGCCAGCAGCTTGCAGGCAGACACAGATACGCAGTATTTT
-	11	-	TRBV19	TRBJ1-2	CASSGSYRLTF	TGTGCCAGTTCGGGGAGCTACCGGTTGACCTTC
-	14	TRBD1	TRBV5-6	TRBJ2-5	CASSYEDRVMAQYF	TGTGCCAGCAGCTACGAAGACAGGGTCATGGCCCAGTACTTC
-	15	TRBD1	TRBV7-2	TRBJ1-2	CASSLTGGHNYGYTF	TGTGCCAGCAGCCTGACAGGGGGCCACAACTATGGCTACACCTTC
-	15	TRBD1	TRBV5-1	TRBJ2-5	CASSLTGTGQETQYF	TGCGCCAGCAGCTTGACCGGGACAGGCCAAGAGACCCAGTACTTC
-	12	-	TRBV29-1	TRBJ2-1	CSVENRYNEQFF	TGCAGCGTTGAAAACAGATACAATGAGCAGTTCTTC
-	15	TRBD2	TRBV5-6	TRBJ2-1	CASSLGLAGYNEQFF	TGTGCCAGCAGCTTGGGGCTAGCGGGCTACAATGAGCAGTTCTTC
-	13	TRBD1	TRBV7-9	TRBJ1-5	CASSRQGHQPQHF	TGTGCCAGCAGCCGACAGGGACATCAGCCCCAGCATTTT
-	15	-	TRBV6-5	TRBJ2-2	CASSSLSVNTGELFF	TGTGCCAGCAGTTCCCTTAGCGTAAACACCGGGGAGCTGTTTTTT
-	13	-	TRBV30	TRBJ2-1	CAWSVRQTNEQFF	TGTGCCTGGAGTGTACGACAGACGAATGAGCAGTTCTTC
-	18	-	TRBV4-3	TRBJ2-6	CASSQGQETISGANVLTF	TGCGCCAGCAGCCAAGGACAGGAAACTATCTCTGGGGCCAACGTCCTGACTTTC
-	16	-	TRBV7-6	TRBJ1-4	CASSLRTDVRNEKLFF	TGTGCCAGCAGCTTACGGACAGACGTCCGAAACGAAAAACTGTTTTTT
-	16	-	TRBV9	TRBJ2-3	CASSVAENPSTDTQYF	TGTGCCAGCAGCGTAGCTGAGAACCCAAGCACAGATACGCAGTATTTT
-	15	TRBD1	TRBV6-5	TRBJ1-1	CASKITGTGNTEAFF	TGTGCCAGCAAGATTACCGGGACAGGGAACACTGAAGCTTTCTTT
-	14	-	TRBV7-9	TRBJ1-3	CASSPDTSGNTIYF	TGTGCCAGCAGCCCAGATACATCTGGAAACACCATATATTTT
-	16	TRBD1	TRBV28	TRBJ2-3	CASSGWTGASTDTQYF	TGTGCCAGCAGTGGATGGACAGGTGCTAGCACAGATACGCAGTATTTT
-	15	TRBD2	TRBV5-1	TRBJ2-7	CASSYAGTSSYEQYF	TGCGCCAGCAGCTACGCCGGGACTAGTTCCTACGAGCAGTACTTC
-	15	TRBD2	TRBV5-1	TRBJ2-5	CASSRSGVTQETQYF	TGCGCCAGCAGCCGGAGCGGGGTAACCCAAGAGACCCAGTACTTC
-	14	-	TRBV18	TRBJ1-1	CASSTLTVNTEAFF	TGTGCCAGCTCAACTTTGACAGTGAACACTGAAGCTTTCTTT
-	15	-	TRBV19	TRBJ1-4	CASSIGSGRDEKLFF	TGTGCCAGTAGTATCGGATCAGGGCGAGATGAAAAACTGTTTTTT
-	16	TRBD2	TRBV27	TRBJ2-3	CASSASSGGAPDTQYF	TGTGCCAGCAGTGCCTCTAGCGGGGGGGCTCCAGATACGCAGTATTTT
-	14	-	TRBV9	TRBJ1-1	CASSSRDLGTEAFF	TGTGCCAGCAGCTCTAGGGACTTAGGGACTGAAGCTTTCTTT
few	14	TRBD1	TRBV29-1	TRBJ2-1	CSVVRGTGGNEQFF	TGCAGCGTTGTAAGGGGGACAGGGGGCAATGAGCAGTTCTTC
-	16	-	TRBV5-8	TRBJ2-3	CASSLDGRGGTDTQYF	TGTGCCAGCAGCTTGGACGGGAGAGGAGGCACAGATACGCAGTATTTT